This T cell receptor beta chain was sequenced during a study of CD8+ T cells in alopecia areata. RNA, once extracted, was reverse transcribed into cDNA for use as the sequencing template. The repertoire was sequenced with immunoSEQ multiplex PCR; TCRdb's copy has only in-frame clones and lacks some. This repertoire shows about 140,000 clones, 45% to 60% found once; its top ten account for about 1%. Concerning this clone itself: Its target is unknown.

Findings and caveats of the study: The study found higher clonality in lesional than normal scalp, especially in alopecia totalis/universalis. Scalp data also include sequences from resident alphabeta T cells of normal skin.

Collected material from alopecia areata patients comprised lesional scalp punch biopsies and peripheral blood. Sequencing used CD4+ T cells sorted from blood, obtained at week 0. This receptor was identified in a human donor with alopecia areata.

The CDR3 reads CASSLVEQFF. CDR3 nucleotides: TGTGCCAGCAGCTTAGTTGAGCAGTTCTTC. The V and J genes are TRBV11-3 and TRBJ2-1; D ambiguous. The CDR3 is 10 amino acids. The germline V and J ends were trimmed by 1 base and 9 bases, with 1 base remaining between them. Germline CDR1 is SGHNT and CDR2 is YENEEA.